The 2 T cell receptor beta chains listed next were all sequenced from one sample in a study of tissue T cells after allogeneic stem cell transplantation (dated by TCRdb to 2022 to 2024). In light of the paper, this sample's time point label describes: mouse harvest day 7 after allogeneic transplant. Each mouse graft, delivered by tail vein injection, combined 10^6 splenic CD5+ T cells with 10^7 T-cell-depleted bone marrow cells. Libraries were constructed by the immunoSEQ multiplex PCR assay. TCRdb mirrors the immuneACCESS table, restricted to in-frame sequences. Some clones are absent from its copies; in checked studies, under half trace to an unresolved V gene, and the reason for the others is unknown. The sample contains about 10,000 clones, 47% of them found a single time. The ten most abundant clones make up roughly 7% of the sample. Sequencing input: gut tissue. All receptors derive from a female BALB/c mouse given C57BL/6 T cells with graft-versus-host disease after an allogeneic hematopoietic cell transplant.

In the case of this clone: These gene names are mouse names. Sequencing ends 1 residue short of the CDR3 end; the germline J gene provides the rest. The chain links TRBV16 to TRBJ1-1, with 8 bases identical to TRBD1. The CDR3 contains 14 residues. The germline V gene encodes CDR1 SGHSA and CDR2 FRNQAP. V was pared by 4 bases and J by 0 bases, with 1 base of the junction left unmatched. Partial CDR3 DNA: TGTGCAAGCAGCTCGACAGGGGCAAACACAGAAGTCTTC. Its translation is CASSSTGANTEVF. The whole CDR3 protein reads CASSSTGANTEVFF.

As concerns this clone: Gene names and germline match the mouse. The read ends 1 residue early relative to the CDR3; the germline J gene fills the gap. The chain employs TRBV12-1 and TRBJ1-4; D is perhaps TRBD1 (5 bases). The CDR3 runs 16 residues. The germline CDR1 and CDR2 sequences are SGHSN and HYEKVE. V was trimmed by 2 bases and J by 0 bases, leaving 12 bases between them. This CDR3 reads CASSPSGPFSNERLFF. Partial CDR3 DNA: TGTGCCAGCTCTCCATCGGGACCGTTTTCCAACGAAAGATTATTT.